This T cell receptor (beta chain) was captured by sequencing in a study of response to subunit inactivated influenza vaccine listed by TCRdb under 2018. The study in broad terms: Deep quantitative profiling of the T cell receptor repertoire was used in the study to follow responses to a trivalent subunit inactivated influenza vaccine. Results and caveats for the whole study, not just this receptor: It was suggested by the authors that each seasonal influenza vaccination may recruit only a limited number of new T cells.

According to the germline V gene, CDR1 reads SGHVS and CDR2 reads FNYEAQ. Reading from cysteine to phenylalanine, the CDR3 counts 16 amino acids. Of the read, only the CDR3 DNA is kept; its 48 bases are in frame from base 1. V is clipped by 2 bases and J by 1 base, and the sequence between their germline boundaries is 13 bases long. About this clonotype itself: The specificity of this receptor is unknown. Base qualities are not recorded, but no much larger clone differs from it by a single base.

Receptor libraries were prepared by RT-PCR. Data came from an Illumina HiSeq 2500. TCRdb reprocessed the public reads (quality trimming at Q25 with fastp, clone calling with MiXCR) and kept in-frame beta chains. A single entry per CDR3 protein holds the most common genes and DNA from its merged rows. Across this sample there are more than 150,000 distinct CDR3 sequences, with over 8.5% seen only once. The ten largest clones capture 35% to 40% of the sample. The receptor's source is a man between 50 and 70 years old who received an inactivated influenza vaccine. Donor details come from another sample of the same person, matched by shared clones. The chain links TRBV7-6 with TRBJ2-3, and TRBD2 may be the D gene, going by 6 matching bases. This specimen was CD8+ T cells sorted from PBMCs, taken roughly 24 months after vaccination. The CDR3 protein sequence reads: CASSLLGWEGTDTQYF. The bases are TGTGCCAGCAGCTTACTGGGTTGGGAGGGCACAGATACGCAGTATTTT.